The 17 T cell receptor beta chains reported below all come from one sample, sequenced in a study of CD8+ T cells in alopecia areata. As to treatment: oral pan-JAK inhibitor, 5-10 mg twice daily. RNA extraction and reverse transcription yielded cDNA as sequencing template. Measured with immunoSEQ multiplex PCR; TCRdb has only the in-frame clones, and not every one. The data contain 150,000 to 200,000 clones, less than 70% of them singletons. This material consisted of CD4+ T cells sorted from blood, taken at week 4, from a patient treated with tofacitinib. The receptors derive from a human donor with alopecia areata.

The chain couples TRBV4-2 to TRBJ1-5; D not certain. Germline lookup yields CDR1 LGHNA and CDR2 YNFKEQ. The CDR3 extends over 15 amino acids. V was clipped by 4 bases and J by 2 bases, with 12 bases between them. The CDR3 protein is CASSPDYGRNQPQHF. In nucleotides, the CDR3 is TGTGCCAGCAGCCCGGACTATGGGCGCAATCAGCCCCAGCATTTT.

The CDR3 loop is CASSQVQGGQETQYF. The CDR3 DNA is TGTGCCAGCAGCCAAGTACAGGGGGGACAAGAGACCCAGTACTTC. J is TRBJ2-5 and V is TRBV4-2; 8 bases map to TRBD1. V dropped 1 base and J dropped 2; count of bases not matched to a gene: 3. Germline V gene sequence: CDR1 LGHNA, CDR2 YNFKEQ. CDR3 length: 15 residues.

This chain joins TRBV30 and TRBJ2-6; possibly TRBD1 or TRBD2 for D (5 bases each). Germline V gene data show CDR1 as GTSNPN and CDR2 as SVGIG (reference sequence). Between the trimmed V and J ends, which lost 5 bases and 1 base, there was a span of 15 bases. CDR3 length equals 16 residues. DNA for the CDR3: TGTGCCTGGGGGACCGGGGCAGCGTCTGGGGCCAACGTCCTGACTTTC. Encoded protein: CAWGTGAASGANVLTF.

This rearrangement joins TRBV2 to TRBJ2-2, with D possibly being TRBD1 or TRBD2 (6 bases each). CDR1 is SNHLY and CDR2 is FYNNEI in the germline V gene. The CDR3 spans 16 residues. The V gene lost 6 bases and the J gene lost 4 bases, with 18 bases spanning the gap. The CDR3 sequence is CASRKFGGPGTGELFF. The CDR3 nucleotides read TGTGCCAGCAGAAAGTTTGGGGGGCCGGGCACCGGGGAGCTGTTTTTT.

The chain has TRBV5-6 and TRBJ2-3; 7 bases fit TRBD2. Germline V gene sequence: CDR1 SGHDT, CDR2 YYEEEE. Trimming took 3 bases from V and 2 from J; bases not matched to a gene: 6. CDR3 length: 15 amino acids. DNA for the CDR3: TGTGCCAGCAGCTCTACGGGGGGTCACACAGATACGCAGTATTTT. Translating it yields CASSSTGGHTDTQYF.

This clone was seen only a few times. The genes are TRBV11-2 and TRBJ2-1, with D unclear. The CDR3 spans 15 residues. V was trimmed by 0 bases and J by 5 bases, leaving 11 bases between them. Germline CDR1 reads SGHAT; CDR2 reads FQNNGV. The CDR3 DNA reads TGTGCCAGCAGCTTAGATCTGAGAGCGAACAATGAGCAGTTCTTC. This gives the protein CASSLDLRANNEQFF.

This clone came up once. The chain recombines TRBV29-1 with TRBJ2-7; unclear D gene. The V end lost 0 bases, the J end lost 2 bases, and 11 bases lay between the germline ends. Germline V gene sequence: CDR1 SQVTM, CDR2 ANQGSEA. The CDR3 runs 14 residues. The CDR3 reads CSVEDRGETYEQYF. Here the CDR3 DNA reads TGCAGCGTTGAAGATCGTGGAGAAACCTACGAGCAGTACTTC.

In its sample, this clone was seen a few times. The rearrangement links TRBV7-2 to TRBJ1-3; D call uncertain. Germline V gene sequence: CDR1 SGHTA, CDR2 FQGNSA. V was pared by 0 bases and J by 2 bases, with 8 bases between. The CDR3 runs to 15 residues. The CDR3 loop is CASSLAATAGNTIYF. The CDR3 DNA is TGTGCCAGCAGCTTAGCGGCAACGGCTGGAAACACCATATATTTT.

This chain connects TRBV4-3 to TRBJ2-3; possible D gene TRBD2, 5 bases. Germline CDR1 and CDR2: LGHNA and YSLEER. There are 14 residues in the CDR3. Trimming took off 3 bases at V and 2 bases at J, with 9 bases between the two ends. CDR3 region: CASSQRAYTDTQYF. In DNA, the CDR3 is TGCGCCAGCAGCCAGAGGGCCTACACAGATACGCAGTATTTT.

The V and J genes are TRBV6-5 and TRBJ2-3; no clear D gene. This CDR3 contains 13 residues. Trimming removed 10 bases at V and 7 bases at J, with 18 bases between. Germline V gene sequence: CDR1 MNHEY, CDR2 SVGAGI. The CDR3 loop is CANDRDGLNTQYF. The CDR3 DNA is TGTGCCAATGACCGAGACGGGCTGAATACGCAGTATTTT.

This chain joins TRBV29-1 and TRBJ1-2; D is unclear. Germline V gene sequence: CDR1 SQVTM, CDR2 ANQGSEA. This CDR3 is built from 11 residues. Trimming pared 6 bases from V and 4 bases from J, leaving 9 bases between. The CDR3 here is CSVYSSYGYTF. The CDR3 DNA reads TGCAGCGTCTACAGTTCCTATGGCTACACCTTC.

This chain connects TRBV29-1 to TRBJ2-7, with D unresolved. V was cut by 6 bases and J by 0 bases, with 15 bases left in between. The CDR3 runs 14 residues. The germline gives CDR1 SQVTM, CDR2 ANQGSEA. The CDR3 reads CSVQGVRSSYEQYF. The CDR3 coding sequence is TGCAGCGTCCAAGGAGTGAGGAGCTCCTACGAGCAGTACTTC.

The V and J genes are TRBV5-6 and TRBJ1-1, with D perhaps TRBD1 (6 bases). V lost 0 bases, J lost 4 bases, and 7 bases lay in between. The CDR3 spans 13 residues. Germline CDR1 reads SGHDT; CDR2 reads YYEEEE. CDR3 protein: CASSLDRATEAFF. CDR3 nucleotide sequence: TGTGCCAGCAGCTTGGACAGGGCCACTGAAGCTTTCTTT. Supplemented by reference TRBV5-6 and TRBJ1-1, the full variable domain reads DAGVTQSPTHLIKTRGQQVTLRCSPKSGHDTVSWYQQALGQGPQFIFQYYEEEERQRGNFPDRFSGHQFPNYSSELNVNALLLGDSALYLCASSLDRATEAFFGQGTRLTVV.

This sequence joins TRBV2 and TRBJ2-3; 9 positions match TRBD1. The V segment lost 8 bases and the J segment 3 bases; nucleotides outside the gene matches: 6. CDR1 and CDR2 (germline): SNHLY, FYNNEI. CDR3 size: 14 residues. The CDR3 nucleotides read TGTGCCAGCGGGGGACAGGGTCTTACAGATACGCAGTATTTT. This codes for CASGGQGLTDTQYF.

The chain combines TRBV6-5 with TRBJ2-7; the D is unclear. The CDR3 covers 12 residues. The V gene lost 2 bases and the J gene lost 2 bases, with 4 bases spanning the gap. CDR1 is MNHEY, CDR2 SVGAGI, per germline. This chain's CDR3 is CASSYPPYEQYF. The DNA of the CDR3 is TGTGCCAGCAGTTACCCCCCCTACGAGCAGTACTTC.

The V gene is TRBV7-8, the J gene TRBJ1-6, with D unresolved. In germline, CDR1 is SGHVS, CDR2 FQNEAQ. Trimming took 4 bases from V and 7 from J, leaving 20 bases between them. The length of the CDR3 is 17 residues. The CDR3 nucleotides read TGTGCCAGCAGCTACGTAGTCGGGAGCAGTCGCAATTCACCCCTCCACTTT. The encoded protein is CASSYVVGSSRNSPLHF.

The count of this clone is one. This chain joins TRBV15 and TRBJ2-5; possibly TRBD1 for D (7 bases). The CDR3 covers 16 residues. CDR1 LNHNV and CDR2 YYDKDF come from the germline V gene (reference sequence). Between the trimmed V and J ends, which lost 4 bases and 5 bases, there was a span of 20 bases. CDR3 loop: CATSTLRGGGAETQYF. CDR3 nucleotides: TGTGCCACCAGCACGCTTAGAGGAGGGGGCGCGGAGACCCAGTACTTC.